A single sample is the source of the 27 T cell receptor beta chains below, sequenced in a study of cytomegalovirus exposure and HLA in healthy donors. The PCR had 60 Vbeta and 13 Jbeta primers. Libraries were prepared by immunoSEQ multiplex PCR; TCRdb keeps only in-frame clonotypes and omits some of them. The sample consists of fewer than 150,000 clones, over 65% of them appearing once. The sample comprised PBMCs. The receptors were sampled from a woman aged 50 to 60 in good health and CMV-seropositive.

This chain connects TRBV6-1 to TRBJ1-2; 8 bases align to TRBD1. The CDR3 is 14 residues long. With 3 bases clipped from V and 4 bases from J, the junction kept 4 bases outside the gene matches. CDR1 MNHNS and CDR2 SASEGT come from the germline V gene. The CDR3 nucleotides are TGTGCCAGCAGTGACAGGGGGCTCATCTATGGCTACACCTTC. Its protein is CASSDRGLIYGYTF.

The chain employs TRBV7-6 and TRBJ2-7; TRBD2 matches at 9 bases. There are 16 residues in the CDR3. Germline V gives CDR1 SGHVS, CDR2 FNYEAQ. Trimming at V came to 2 bases and at J to 4 bases, leaving 9 bases not matched to a gene. The CDR3 reads CASSLHVAGGPYEQYF. The DNA for the CDR3 is TGTGCCAGCAGCTTACACGTCGCGGGAGGGCCGTACGAGCAGTACTTC.

The CDR3 is CASSEAQGSNQPQHF. The DNA of the CDR3 is TGTGCCAGCAGTGAAGCTCAGGGTAGCAATCAGCCCCAGCATTTT. The V call is TRBV6-1, the J call TRBJ1-5, with D tentatively TRBD1 (5 bases). Germline CDR1 reads MNHNS; CDR2 reads SASEGT. This CDR3 spans 15 amino acids. The V end was cut by 0 bases, the J end by 0 bases, with 6 bases between.

This clone was counted only a few times. V usage is TRBV7-2 and J usage is TRBJ2-5; TRBD2 might be the D (5 bases). CDR3 length equals 13 residues. Germline V CDR1 and CDR2: SGHTA, FQGNSA. V dropped 5 bases and J dropped 3 bases, with 10 bases sitting between them. The CDR3 DNA follows: TGTGCCAGCAGCCCCCCGGAGGAAGAGACCCAGTACTTC. Encoded protein: CASSPPEEETQYF.

This chain connects TRBV2 to TRBJ1-4; the match to TRBD1 covers 8 bases. The CDR3 is 15 amino acids. The germline CDR1 and CDR2 sequences are SNHLY and FYNNEI. V lost 0 bases and J lost 7; bases outside the gene matches: 4. The CDR3 is CASSEAQGALEKLFF. The CDR3 nucleotides read TGTGCCAGCAGTGAAGCTCAGGGGGCGCTTGAAAAACTGTTTTTT.

V and J are TRBV19 and TRBJ1-1; TRBD1 might be the D (6 bases). Trimming took 6 bases from V and 0 from J, leaving 14 bases between them. The CDR3 has 15 amino acids. Germline V gene sequence: CDR1 LNHDA, CDR2 SQIVND (reference sequence). The chain's CDR3 is CASRREGHLNTEAFF. The CDR3 DNA reads TGTGCCAGTAGACGAGAGGGACACCTGAACACTGAAGCTTTCTTT.

Remarks on this clone: An end of the junction does not agree with germline; a read error may underlie this. V is TRBV30 and J is TRBJ1-1, with D possibly TRBD1 on 5 matching bases. The CDR3 is 12 amino acids. CDR1 and CDR2 (germline): GTSNPN, SVGIG (reference sequence). The CDR3 DNA is TGTGCCTGCAGTGCAGGGATGACTGAAGCTTTCTTT. Its translation: CACSAGMTEAFF.

The chain couples TRBV5-1 to TRBJ1-1; D remains unclear. Trimming cost V 0 bases and J 4 bases, with 10 bases left between them. The germline gives CDR1 SGHRS, CDR2 YFSETQ. The length of the CDR3 is 14 residues. CDR3 region: CASSLGSLSTEAFF. The CDR3 DNA sequence: TGCGCCAGCAGCTTGGGGAGCCTGAGCACTGAAGCTTTCTTT.

The chain combines TRBV14 with TRBJ1-4, with D tentatively TRBD1 (5 bases). V was clipped by 3 bases and J by 7 bases, with 15 bases between them. Germline values: CDR1 SGHDN, CDR2 FVKESK. The CDR3 spans 15 residues. The CDR3 nucleotides are TGTGCCAGCAGCCAGGGACGGAAGGAGGGTGAAAAACTGTTTTTT. Encoded protein: CASSQGRKEGEKLFF.

The V call is TRBV5-8, the J call TRBJ1-5; the D is unclear. The germline V gene has CDR1 SGHTS and CDR2 YDEGEE. V was trimmed by 2 bases and J by 7 bases, leaving 10 bases between them. CDR3 size: 13 residues. The CDR3 sequence: CASSLGGIQPQHF. The CDR3 DNA is TGTGCCAGCAGCTTAGGAGGGATCCAGCCCCAGCATTTT.

The chain combines TRBV6-1 with TRBJ2-7; TRBD2 aligns across 9 bases. The length of the CDR3 is 15 residues. Germline values: CDR1 MNHNS, CDR2 SASEGT. After removal of 2 bases from V and 2 bases from J, the junction contained 4 bases not matched to a gene. This CDR3 is CASSEMRGGPYEQYF. CDR3 nucleotides: TGTGCCAGCAGTGAAATGCGGGGGGGCCCCTACGAGCAGTACTTC.

The chain uses TRBV19 and TRBJ1-2; 7 positions agree with TRBD1. The CDR3 is 14 residues long. V shed 7 bases, J shed 8 bases, and the junction held 13 bases outside the gene matches. Looked up from germline, CDR1 is LNHDA and CDR2 is SQIVND (reference sequence). The CDR3 reads CASKATDREYGYTF. CDR3 nucleotide sequence: TGTGCCAGTAAAGCCACCGACAGGGAGTACGGCTACACCTTC.

This chain uses TRBV27 with TRBJ2-7; 7 bases line up with TRBD2. The germline gives CDR1 MNHEY, CDR2 SMNVEV (reference sequence). There are 16 residues in the CDR3. With 2 bases clipped from V and 4 bases from J, the junction kept 11 bases outside the gene matches. CDR3 in amino acids: CASSLKPASGLYEQYF. The CDR3 DNA reads TGTGCCAGCAGTTTAAAGCCAGCTAGCGGTCTATACGAGCAGTACTTC.

The genes are TRBV18 and TRBJ2-3; TRBD2 matches 11 bases. V shed 3 bases and J 6 bases; nucleotides not matched to a gene: 5. The germline V gene encodes CDR1 KGHSH and CDR2 LQKENI. The CDR3 sequence is 15 residues long. CDR3 bases: TGTGCCAGCTCACCGGGACTAGCGGAAGCTGATACGCAGTATTTT. This translates into CASSPGLAEADTQYF.

This clone has only one observation. CDR3 residues: CAWSVSWGGGTYEQYF. CDR3 DNA: TGTGCCTGGAGTGTGAGCTGGGGAGGCGGGACCTACGAGCAGTACTTC. This rearrangement joins TRBV30 to TRBJ2-7; possible D gene TRBD2, 6 bases. Germline lookup yields CDR1 GTSNPN and CDR2 SVGIG (reference sequence). Between the trimmed V and J ends, which lost 0 bases and 2 bases, there was a span of 17 bases. The CDR3 totals 16 residues.

This chain connects TRBV9 to TRBJ1-2, with 7 nucleotides matching TRBD1. This CDR3 contains 15 residues. J was trimmed by 6 bases and V by 0 bases; bases with no gene match: 8. Germline CDR1 SGDLS, CDR2 YYNGEE. CDR3 DNA: TGTGCCAGCAGCGTAGACTGGCGACAGGGTAATGGCTACACCTTC. It is translated as CASSVDWRQGNGYTF. The entire variable domain, with the rest obtained from reference TRBV9 and TRBJ1-2, is as follows: DSGVTQTPKHLITATGQRVTLRCSPRSGDLSVYWYQQSLDQGLQFLIQYYNGEERAKGNILERFSAQQFPDLHSELNLSSLELGDSALYFCASSVDWRQGNGYTFGSGTRLTVV.

This sequence joins TRBV6-6 and TRBJ1-2; 7 bases agree with TRBD1. CDR3 length: 15 amino acids. Germline CDR1 MNHNY, CDR2 SVGAGI (reference sequence). V lost 5 bases to trimming and J lost 7 bases; unmatched junction nucleotides: 13. The CDR3 loop reads CASSTGTDHHAGYTF. The CDR3 region has the DNA TGTGCCAGCAGTACCGGGACAGACCATCACGCTGGCTACACCTTC.

Comment on this clone: Sequence at one end of the junction differs from germline and may be a read error. The chain uses TRBV4-3 and TRBJ1-6; D may be TRBD1 (6 bases). CDR3 length: 15 amino acids. CDR1 is LGHNA, CDR2 YSLEER, per germline. CDR3 loop: CASSQGGDMSSPLHF. CDR3 DNA: TGCGCCAGCAGTCAAGGGGGGGATATGAGTTCACCCCTCCACTTT.

This chain links TRBV5-4 with TRBJ2-2; 8 nucleotides line up with TRBD1. The V and J ends lost 4 bases and 3 bases, in that order; junction bases with no gene match: 14. The germline V gene has CDR1 SGHNT and CDR2 YYREEE (reference sequence). The CDR3 runs 18 residues. The CDR3 sequence is CASSPLPGTGDYTGELFF. The CDR3 nucleotides are TGTGCCAGCAGCCCACTACCCGGGACAGGTGACTACACCGGGGAGCTGTTTTTT. Using reference TRBV5-4 and TRBJ2-2 for the parts outside the CDR3, the full variable domain is ETGVTQSPTHLIKTRGQQVTLRCSSQSGHNTVSWYQQALGQGPQFIFQYYREEENGRGNFPPRFSGLQFPNYSSELNVNALELDDSALYLCASSPLPGTGDYTGELFFGEGSRLTVL.

The V and J genes are TRBV19 and TRBJ2-3; D gene uncertain. Trimming cost V 4 bases and J 6 bases, with 11 bases left between them. This CDR3 has 13 amino acids. Looked up from germline, CDR1 is LNHDA and CDR2 is SQIVND (reference sequence). CDR3 sequence (DNA): TGTGCCAGTAGTAAAAGTACCGAGGATACGCAGTATTTT. Translation: CASSKSTEDTQYF.

This chain links TRBV7-9 with TRBJ2-7, with 9 bases lining up with TRBD1. Germline V gene sequence: CDR1 SEHNR, CDR2 FQNEAQ (reference sequence). The V and J ends lost 5 bases and 6 bases, in that order; junction bases with no gene match: 23. The CDR3 extends over 19 amino acids. CDR3 protein: CASSNWALATGGRHGEQYF. The CDR3 DNA sequence: TGTGCCAGCAGCAACTGGGCTCTTGCGACAGGGGGGAGACATGGCGAGCAGTACTTC. The whole variable domain, filled in from reference TRBV7-9 and TRBJ2-7, reads DTGVSQNPRHKITKRGQNVTFRCDPISEHNRLYWYRQTLGQGPEFLTYFQNEAQLEKSRLLSDRFSAERPKGSFSTLEIQRTEQGDSAMYLCASSNWALATGGRHGEQYFGPGTRLTVT.

This sequence joins TRBV30 and TRBJ2-3, with D possibly matching TRBD2 (6 bases). The V end lost 8 bases, the J end lost 5 bases, and 17 bases lay between the germline ends. Germline-derived CDR1 and CDR2 are GTSNPN and SVGIG (reference sequence). The CDR3 loop spans 13 amino acids. CDR3: CASETSRIDTQYF. CDR3 nucleotide sequence: TGTGCCAGCGAAACTAGCCGAATAGATACGCAGTATTTT.

This chain joins TRBV6-5 and TRBJ1-6, with 8 bases identical to TRBD1. Germline CDR1 reads MNHEY; CDR2 reads SVGAGI. This CDR3 is built from 14 residues. Trimming removed 5 bases from V and 8 bases from J; junction bases left unmatched: 5. CDR3 nucleotides: TGTGCCAGCAGTACCGGGACAGGTTATTCACCCCTCCACTTT. Its protein is CASSTGTGYSPLHF.

A note on this clone: This CDR3 is also generated by other DNA sequences in the sample. This sequence joins TRBV11-2 and TRBJ2-7; D is ambiguous. Germline assignment: CDR1 SGHAT and CDR2 FQNNGV. The V and J ends lost 0 bases and 3 bases respectively, with 6 bases between them. The CDR3 has 13 residues. The CDR3 region is CASSLDPGYEQYF. In DNA form, the CDR3 reads TGTGCCAGCAGCTTAGATCCGGGCTACGAGCAGTACTTC.

The chain has TRBV5-1 and TRBJ1-2; 10 nucleotides align to TRBD1. V trimming: 4 bases; J trimming: 2 bases; junction bases outside the gene matches: 8. Germline V lookup: CDR1 SGHRS, CDR2 YFSETQ. CDR3 length equals 16 residues. CDR3 nucleotides: TGCGCCAGCAGCCAAGGACAGGGGGGGACGAACTATGGCTACACCTTC. It translates to CASSQGQGGTNYGYTF.

This sequence joins TRBV7-2 and TRBJ2-4; the D gene is possibly TRBD2 (5 bases). The V gene lost 0 bases and the J gene lost 7 bases, with 13 bases spanning the gap. The CDR3 is 15 amino acids. Germline V lookup: CDR1 SGHTA, CDR2 FQGNSA. As DNA, the CDR3 is TGTGCCAGCAGCTTAGCGAGTGGCGGGTTGAACATTCAGTACTTC. Protein: CASSLASGGLNIQYF.

In this sample, this clone turned up once. This rearrangement joins TRBV11-2 to TRBJ1-2; D may be TRBD1 (5 bases). V was trimmed by 1 base and J by 0 bases, leaving 12 bases between them. The CDR3 has 16 amino acids. Germline V lookup: CDR1 SGHAT, CDR2 FQNNGV. The CDR3 DNA reads as TGTGCCAGCAGCTTAGCCCAGGGCACAGCTAACTATGGCTACACCTTC. It is translated as CASSLAQGTANYGYTF.